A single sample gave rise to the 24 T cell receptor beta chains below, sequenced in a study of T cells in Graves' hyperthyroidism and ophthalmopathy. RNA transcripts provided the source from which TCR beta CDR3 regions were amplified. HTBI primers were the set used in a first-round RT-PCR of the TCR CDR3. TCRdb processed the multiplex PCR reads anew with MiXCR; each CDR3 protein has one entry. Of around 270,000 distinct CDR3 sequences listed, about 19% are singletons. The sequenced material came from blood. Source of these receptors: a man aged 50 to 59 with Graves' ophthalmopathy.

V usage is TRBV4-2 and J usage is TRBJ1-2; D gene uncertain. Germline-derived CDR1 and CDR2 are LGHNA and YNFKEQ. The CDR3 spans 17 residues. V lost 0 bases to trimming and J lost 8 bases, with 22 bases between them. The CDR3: CASSQENAREASLGYTF. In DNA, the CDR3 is TGTGCCAGCAGCCAAGAAAACGCGCGGGAGGCTTCATTGGGCTACACCTTC.

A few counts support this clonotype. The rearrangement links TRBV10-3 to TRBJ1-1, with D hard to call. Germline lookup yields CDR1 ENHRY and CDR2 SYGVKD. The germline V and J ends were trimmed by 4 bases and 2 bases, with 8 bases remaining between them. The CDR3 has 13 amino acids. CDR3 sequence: CAISVGSNTEAFF. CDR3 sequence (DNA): TGTGCCATCAGTGTTGGGAGTAACACTGAAGCTTTCTTT.

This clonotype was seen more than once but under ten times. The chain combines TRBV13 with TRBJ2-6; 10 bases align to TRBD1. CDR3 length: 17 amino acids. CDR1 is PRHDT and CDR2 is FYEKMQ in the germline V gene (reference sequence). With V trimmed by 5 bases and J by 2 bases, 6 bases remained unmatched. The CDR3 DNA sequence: TGTGCCAGCAGCGTTAGACAGGGGGCCGCTGGGGCCAACGTCCTGACTTTC. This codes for CASSVRQGAAGANVLTF.

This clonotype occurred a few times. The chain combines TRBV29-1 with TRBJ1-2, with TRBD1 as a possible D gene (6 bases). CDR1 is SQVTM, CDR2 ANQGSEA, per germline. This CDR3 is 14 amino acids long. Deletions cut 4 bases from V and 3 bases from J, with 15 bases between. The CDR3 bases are TGCAGCGTTGTGGGGGGGCTCTTCGACTATGGCTACACCTTC. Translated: CSVVGGLFDYGYTF.

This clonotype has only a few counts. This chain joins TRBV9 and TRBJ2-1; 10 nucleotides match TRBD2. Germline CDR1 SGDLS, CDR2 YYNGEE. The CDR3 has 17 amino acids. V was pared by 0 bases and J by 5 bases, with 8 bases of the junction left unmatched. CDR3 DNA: TGTGCCAGCAGCGTAGCGGCTAGCGGGAGTGGCCACAATGAGCAGTTCTTC. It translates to CASSVAASGSGHNEQFF.

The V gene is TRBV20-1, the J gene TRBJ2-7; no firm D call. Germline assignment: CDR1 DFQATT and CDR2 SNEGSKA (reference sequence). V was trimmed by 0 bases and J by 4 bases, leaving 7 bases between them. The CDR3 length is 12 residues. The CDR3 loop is CSARDKVYEQYF. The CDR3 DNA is TGCAGTGCTAGAGATAAGGTATACGAGCAGTACTTC.

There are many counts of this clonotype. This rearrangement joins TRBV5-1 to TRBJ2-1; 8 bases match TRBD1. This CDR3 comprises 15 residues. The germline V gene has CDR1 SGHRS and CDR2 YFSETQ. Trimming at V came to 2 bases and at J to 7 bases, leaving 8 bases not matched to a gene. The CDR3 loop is CASSFGQGISNEQFF. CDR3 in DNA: TGCGCCAGCAGCTTCGGACAGGGTATAAGTAATGAGCAGTTCTTC.

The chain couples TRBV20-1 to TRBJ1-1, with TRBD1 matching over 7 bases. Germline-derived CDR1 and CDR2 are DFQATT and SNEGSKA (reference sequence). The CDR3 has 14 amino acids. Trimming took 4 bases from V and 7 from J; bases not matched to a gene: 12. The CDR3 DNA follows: TGCAGTGCTAATCTTGGAGGGGGCTCAGGTGAAGCTTTCTTT. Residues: CSANLGGGSGEAFF.

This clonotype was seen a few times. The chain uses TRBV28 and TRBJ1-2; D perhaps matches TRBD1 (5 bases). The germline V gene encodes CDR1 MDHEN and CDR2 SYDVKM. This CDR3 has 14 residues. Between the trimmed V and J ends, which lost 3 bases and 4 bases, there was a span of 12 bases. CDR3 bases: TGTGCCAGCAGTTTTGCGACAGTTTTCTATGGCTACACCTTC. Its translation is CASSFATVFYGYTF.

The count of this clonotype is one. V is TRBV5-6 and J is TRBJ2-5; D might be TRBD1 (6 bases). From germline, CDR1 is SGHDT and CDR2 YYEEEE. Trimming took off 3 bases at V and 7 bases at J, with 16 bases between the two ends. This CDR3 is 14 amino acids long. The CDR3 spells CASSSGRPQGTQYF. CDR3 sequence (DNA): TGTGCCAGCAGCTCCGGACGCCCACAGGGGACCCAGTACTTC.

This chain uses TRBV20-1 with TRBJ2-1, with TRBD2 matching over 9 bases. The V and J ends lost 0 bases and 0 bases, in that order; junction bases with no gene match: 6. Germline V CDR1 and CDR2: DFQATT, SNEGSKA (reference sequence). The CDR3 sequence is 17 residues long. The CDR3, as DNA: TGCAGTGCTAGAGAAGGCGGGCGGGGGGGCTCCTACAATGAGCAGTTCTTC. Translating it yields CSAREGGRGGSYNEQFF.

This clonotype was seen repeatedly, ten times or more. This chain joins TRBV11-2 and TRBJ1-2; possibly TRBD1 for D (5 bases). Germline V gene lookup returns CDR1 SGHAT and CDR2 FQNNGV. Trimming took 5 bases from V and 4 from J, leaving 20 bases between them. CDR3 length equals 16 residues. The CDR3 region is CASSQAGQSKLYGYTF. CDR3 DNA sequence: TGTGCCAGCAGCCAGGCGGGGCAGAGTAAACTCTATGGCTACACCTTC.

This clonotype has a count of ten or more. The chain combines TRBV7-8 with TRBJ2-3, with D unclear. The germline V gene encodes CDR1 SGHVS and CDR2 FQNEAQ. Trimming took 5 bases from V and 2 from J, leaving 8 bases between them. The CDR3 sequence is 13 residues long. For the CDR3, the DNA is TGTGCCAGCAGCCCGACCATCACAGATACGCAGTATTTT. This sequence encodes CASSPTITDTQYF.

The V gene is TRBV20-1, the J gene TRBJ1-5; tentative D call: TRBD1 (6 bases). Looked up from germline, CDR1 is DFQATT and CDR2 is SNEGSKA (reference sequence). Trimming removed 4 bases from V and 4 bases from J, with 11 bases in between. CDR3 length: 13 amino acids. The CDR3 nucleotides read TGCAGTGCTAAGACGACAGGTAATCAGCCCCAGCATTTT. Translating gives CSAKTTGNQPQHF.

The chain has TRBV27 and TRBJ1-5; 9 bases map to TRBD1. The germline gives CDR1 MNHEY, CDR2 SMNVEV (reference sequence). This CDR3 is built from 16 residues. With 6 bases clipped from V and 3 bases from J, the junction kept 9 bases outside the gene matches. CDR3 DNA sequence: TGTGCCAGCAGGCGCACAGGGGGCGGATACAATCAGCCCCAGCATTTT. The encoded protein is CASRRTGGGYNQPQHF.

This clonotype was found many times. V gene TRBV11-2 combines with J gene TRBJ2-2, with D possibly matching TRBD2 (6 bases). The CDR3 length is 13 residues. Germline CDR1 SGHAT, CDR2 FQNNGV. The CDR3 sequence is CAAGTANTGELFF. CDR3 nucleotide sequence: TGTGCGGCGGGGACGGCGAACACCGGGGAGCTGTTTTTT.

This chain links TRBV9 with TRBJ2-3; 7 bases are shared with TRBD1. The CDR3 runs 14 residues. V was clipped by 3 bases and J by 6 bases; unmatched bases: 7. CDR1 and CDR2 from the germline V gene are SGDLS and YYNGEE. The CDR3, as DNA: TGTGCCAGCAGCGCGACAGGGTTTAAGGATACGCAGTATTTT. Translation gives CASSATGFKDTQYF.

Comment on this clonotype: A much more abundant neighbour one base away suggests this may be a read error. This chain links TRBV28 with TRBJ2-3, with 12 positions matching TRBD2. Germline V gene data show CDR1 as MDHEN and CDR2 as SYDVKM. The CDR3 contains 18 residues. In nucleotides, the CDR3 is TGTGCCAGCAGCGAGACTAGCGGGAGCGGTTATAGCATAGATACGCAGTATTTT. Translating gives CASSETSGSGYSIDTQYF.

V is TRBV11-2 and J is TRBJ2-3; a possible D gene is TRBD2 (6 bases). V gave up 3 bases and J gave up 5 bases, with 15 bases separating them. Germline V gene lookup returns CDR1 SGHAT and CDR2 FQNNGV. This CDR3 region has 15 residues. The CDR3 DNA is TGTGCCAGCAGCTTCGGCTGGGGGGAGGAAGATACGCAGTATTTT. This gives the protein CASSFGWGEEDTQYF.

Here the CDR3 DNA reads TGTGCCAGCAGCTTGGTGCTAGCACCGATCTCCTACAATGAGCAGTTCTTC. It yields the protein CASSLVLAPISYNEQFF. The V call is TRBV11-2, the J call TRBJ2-1, with D tentatively TRBD2 (5 bases). Germline V gives CDR1 SGHAT, CDR2 FQNNGV. The V and J ends lost 3 bases and 0 bases respectively, with 15 bases between them. This CDR3 spans 17 amino acids.

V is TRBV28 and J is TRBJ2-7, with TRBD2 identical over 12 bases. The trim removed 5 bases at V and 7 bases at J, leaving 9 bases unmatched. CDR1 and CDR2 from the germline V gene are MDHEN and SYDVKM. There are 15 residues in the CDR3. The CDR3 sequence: CASSARLAGVTEQYF. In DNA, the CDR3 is TGTGCCAGCAGTGCCCGACTAGCGGGAGTAACTGAGCAGTACTTC.

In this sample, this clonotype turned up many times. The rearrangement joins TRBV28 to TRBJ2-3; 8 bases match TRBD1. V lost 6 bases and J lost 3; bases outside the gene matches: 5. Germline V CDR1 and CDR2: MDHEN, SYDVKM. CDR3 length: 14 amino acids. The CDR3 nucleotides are TGTGCCAGCAGGCGGGACAGGATAACAGATACGCAGTATTTT. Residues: CASRRDRITDTQYF.

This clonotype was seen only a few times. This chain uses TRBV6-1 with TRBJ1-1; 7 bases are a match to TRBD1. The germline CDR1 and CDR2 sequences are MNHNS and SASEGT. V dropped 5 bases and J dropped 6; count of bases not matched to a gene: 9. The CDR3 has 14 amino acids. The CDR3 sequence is CASSYQTGDAEAFF. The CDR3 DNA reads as TGTGCCAGCAGTTACCAAACAGGGGACGCTGAAGCTTTCTTT.

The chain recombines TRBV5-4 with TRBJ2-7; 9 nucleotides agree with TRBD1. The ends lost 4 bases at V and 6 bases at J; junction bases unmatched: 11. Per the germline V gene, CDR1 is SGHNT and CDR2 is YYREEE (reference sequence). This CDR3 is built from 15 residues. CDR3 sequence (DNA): TGTGCCAGCAGCCGTAGGGACAGGGAGTATCGCGAGCAGTACTTC. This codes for CASSRRDREYREQYF.